Listed here are 23 T cell receptor beta chains from one sample, sequenced in a study of T-cell reconstitution after alpha-beta-depleted transplantation in children. Researchers prepared the TCRbeta library using unique molecular identifiers, the study reports. TCRdb independently ran MiXCR on the PCR reads; one entry per CDR3 protein. The sample contains fewer than 550,000 distinct CDR3 sequences, about 10% of which appear only once. This material consisted of PBMCs, taken before TCRalphabeta/CD19-depleted stem cell transplant. These receptors were collected from a child between 2 and 9 years old with inherited bone marrow failure, due to receive a stem cell transplant.

This clonotype showed up many times. This chain uses TRBV7-9 with TRBJ2-2; 8 bases map to TRBD2. This CDR3 spans 16 amino acids. Germline V lookup: CDR1 SEHNR, CDR2 FQNEAQ (reference sequence). J was trimmed by 3 bases and V by 5 bases; bases with no gene match: 8. The CDR3 spells CASSPGLALHTGELFF. The CDR3 nucleotides read TGTGCCAGCAGCCCCGGACTAGCCCTGCACACCGGGGAGCTGTTTTTT.

This chain uses TRBV7-2 with TRBJ2-5, with no clear D. Trimming took 5 bases from V and 5 from J, leaving 18 bases between them. The CDR3 totals 15 residues. From germline, CDR1 is SGHTA and CDR2 FQGNSA. This CDR3 reads CASSQGSKVAETQYF. The CDR3 DNA reads as TGTGCCAGCAGCCAAGGCTCAAAAGTCGCCGAGACCCAGTACTTC.

In this sample, this clonotype turned up many times. This chain connects TRBV15 to TRBJ2-7; D is perhaps TRBD2 (6 bases). Per germline, CDR1 LNHNV and CDR2 YYDKDF (reference sequence). The CDR3 extends over 15 amino acids. The ends were cut back, 0 bases at V and 10 bases at J, with 19 bases in the middle. The CDR3 bases are TGTGCCACCAGCAGAGACGCTGGAGGGGCGCGAGCCCAGTACTTC. Residues: CATSRDAGGARAQYF.

This clonotype turned up a few times. V usage is TRBV30 and J usage is TRBJ1-1; unclear D gene. This CDR3 has 13 residues. Trimming left V 0 bases short and J 7 bases short, with 12 bases between. Germline-derived CDR1 and CDR2 are GTSNPN and SVGIG (reference sequence). The CDR3 spells CAWSVAGFLEAFF. DNA of the CDR3: TGTGCCTGGAGTGTAGCGGGGTTTCTTGAAGCTTTCTTT.

This clonotype was picked up a small number of times. V is TRBV5-1 and J is TRBJ2-3; TRBD1 might be the D (6 bases). The germline gives CDR1 SGHRS, CDR2 YFSETQ. There are 17 residues in the CDR3. Trimming stripped 2 bases from V and 7 bases from J, with 23 bases between. The CDR3 nucleotides read TGCGCCAGCAGCTTAGACCCGGGACACGATGGAATGAATACGCAGTATTTT. This sequence encodes CASSLDPGHDGMNTQYF. Using reference TRBV5-1 and TRBJ2-3 for the parts outside the CDR3, the full variable domain is KAGVTQTPRYLIKTRGQQVTLSCSPISGHRSVSWYQQTPGQGLQFLFEYFSETQRNKGNFPGRFSGRQFSNSRSEMNVSTLELGDSALYLCASSLDPGHDGMNTQYFGPGTRLTVL.

V is TRBV29-1 and J is TRBJ2-7; D is unresolved. This CDR3 is 17 amino acids long. V was trimmed by 4 bases and J by 3 bases, leaving 25 bases between them. Germline assignment: CDR1 SQVTM and CDR2 ANQGSEA. CDR3 coding DNA: TGCAGCGTTGTGAAGGCGGTTTATGAGCACTCGGACTACGAGCAGTACTTC. This encodes CSVVKAVYEHSDYEQYF.

V gene TRBV19 combines with J gene TRBJ2-7; 7 bases are a match to TRBD1. J gave up 1 base and V 0 bases, and 9 bases lay outside the gene matches. This CDR3 is 17 amino acids long. In germline, CDR1 is LNHDA, CDR2 SQIVND (reference sequence). CDR3 sequence (DNA): TGTGCCAGTAGTATAGATAAACGGACAGGCCCATCCTACGAGCAGTACTTC. Its protein product is CASSIDKRTGPSYEQYF.

This rearrangement joins TRBV20-1 to TRBJ2-1; no clear D gene. The germline CDR1 and CDR2 sequences are DFQATT and SNEGSKA (reference sequence). With 6 bases removed from V and 4 bases from J, the gap between germline ends came to 7 bases. CDR3 length: 11 residues. The CDR3 reads CSAGRYNEQFF. For the CDR3, the DNA is TGCAGTGCGGGTCGATACAATGAGCAGTTCTTC.

This clonotype was recorded at least ten times. The junction departs from germline at one end; a sequencing error may be responsible. The V gene is TRBV28, the J gene TRBJ2-5, with 11 bases matching TRBD1. The CDR3 spans 14 residues. Germline V gives CDR1 MDHEN, CDR2 SYDVKM. The CDR3 here is CASRDRGNEETQSF. The CDR3 nucleotides are TGTGCCAGCCGGGACAGGGGGAATGAAGAGACCCAGTCCTTC.

This clonotype was picked up many times. The chain has TRBV4-3 and TRBJ2-5; 8 bases are shared with TRBD2. The germline CDR1 and CDR2 sequences are LGHNA and YSLEER. This CDR3 comprises 15 residues. J was trimmed by 0 bases and V by 5 bases; bases with no gene match: 5. CDR3 region: CASSRLALDQETQYF. The CDR3 coding sequence is TGCGCCAGCAGCAGACTAGCGTTAGACCAAGAGACCCAGTACTTC.

This clonotype was found once. A single base separates this from a much larger clone, so it may be a read error. This chain connects TRBV21-1 to TRBJ2-3; the table calls TRBD2, which could not be checked here. TRBV21-1 is termed a pseudogene. The CDR3 extends over 14 amino acids. The CDR3 DNA sequence: TGTGCCAACAGCAAACTAGCGGGCACAGATACGCAGTATTTT. It yields the protein CANSKLAGTDTQYF.

The V gene is TRBV4-2, the J gene TRBJ2-7; 7 positions match TRBD2. From germline, CDR1 is LGHNA and CDR2 YNFKEQ. Trimming removed 1 base from V and 3 bases from J; junction bases left unmatched: 9. The CDR3 has 16 residues. CDR3 in DNA: TGTGCCAGCAGCCAAGTCCAGACCGGGACTAACTACGAGCAGTACTTC. It is translated as CASSQVQTGTNYEQYF.

In its sample, this clonotype was seen many times. V and J are TRBV14 and TRBJ1-1; TRBD1 agrees at 11 bases. The CDR3 consists of 17 residues. Germline-derived CDR1 and CDR2 are SGHDN and FVKESK. The J segment lost 2 bases and the V segment lost 4 bases, leaving 9 bases of the junction unmatched. The chain's CDR3 is CASSPRTGGLLNTEAFF. As DNA, the CDR3 is TGTGCCAGCAGCCCCCGGACAGGGGGCTTGCTTAACACTGAAGCTTTCTTT. The whole variable domain, remainder taken from reference TRBV14 and TRBJ1-1, is EAGVTQFPSHSVIEKGQTVTLRCDPISGHDNLYWYRRVMGKEIKFLLHFVKESKQDESGMPNNRFLAERTGGTYSTLKVQPAELEDSGVYFCASSPRTGGLLNTEAFFGQGTRLTVV.

This clonotype was picked up many times. This sequence joins TRBV20-1 and TRBJ2-1; TRBD2 aligns across 8 bases. Looked up from germline, CDR1 is DFQATT and CDR2 is SNEGSKA (reference sequence). This CDR3 has 16 amino acids. V trimming: 3 bases; J trimming: 6 bases; junction bases outside the gene matches: 13. Written as DNA, the CDR3 is TGCAGTGCTAGGTACGGACTAGCCGGAATGATCAATGAGCAGTTCTTC. Translated, it gives CSARYGLAGMINEQFF.

The V call is TRBV30, the J call TRBJ1-6; D gene uncertain. This CDR3 spans 16 amino acids. The germline gives CDR1 GTSNPN, CDR2 SVGIG (reference sequence). V was pared by 0 bases and J by 7 bases, with 16 bases between. CDR3 region: CAWSVGWVLRNSPLHF. The CDR3 nucleotides are TGTGCCTGGAGTGTTGGGTGGGTTCTTAGGAATTCACCCCTCCACTTT.

This clonotype was seen at least ten times. The chain is built from TRBV20-1 and TRBJ2-7; 8 nucleotides align to TRBD2. V dropped 5 bases and J dropped 2; count of bases not matched to a gene: 5. The CDR3 spans 13 residues. Germline CDR1 and CDR2: DFQATT and SNEGSKA (reference sequence). The CDR3 nucleotides read TGCAGTGCTGCCCTGGGACTAGCCTACGAGCAGTACTTC. Its protein product is CSAALGLAYEQYF.

This clonotype has just a few counts. The V gene is TRBV12-3 or TRBV12-4, the J gene TRBJ1-1, with unresolved D. With 6 bases removed from V and 3 bases from J, the gap between germline ends came to 17 bases. CDR3 size: 15 residues. This CDR3 is CASSSLGSVDTEAFF. The CDR3 DNA follows: TGTGCCAGCAGCTCCCTGGGGTCCGTGGACACTGAAGCTTTCTTT.

The chain carries TRBV3-1 and TRBJ2-5, with no clear D. Looked up from germline, CDR1 is LGHDT and CDR2 is YNNKEL (reference sequence). The ends were cut back, 0 bases at V and 9 bases at J, with 20 bases in the middle. This CDR3 is built from 16 residues. The CDR3 loop is CASSQDPGTAWSPQYF. The CDR3 DNA follows: TGTGCCAGCAGCCAAGATCCGGGCACGGCGTGGAGTCCCCAGTACTTC.

There are many counts of this clonotype. This chain joins TRBV12-3 or TRBV12-4 and TRBJ2-7; 14 bases are shared with TRBD2. The V segment lost 6 bases and the J segment 2 bases; nucleotides outside the gene matches: 9. The CDR3 is 17 amino acids. Here the CDR3 reads CASSMTRLAGGTYEQYF. The CDR3 DNA reads as TGTGCCAGCAGCATGACAAGACTAGCGGGAGGGACCTACGAGCAGTACTTC.

Worth noting for this clonotype: A much bigger clone sits one base away, suggesting this may be a read error. This chain uses TRBV28 with TRBJ2-7, with 11 bases aligning to TRBD2. V was clipped by 5 bases and J by 2 bases; unmatched bases: 11. In germline, CDR1 is MDHEN, CDR2 SYDVKM. The CDR3 totals 17 residues. Here the CDR3 reads CASSPLRGLAAAYEQYF. CDR3 nucleotide sequence: TGTGCCAGCAGTCCTCTAAGGGGACTAGCGGCAGCCTACGAGCAGTACTTC.

This clonotype was picked up many times. The V gene is TRBV20-1, the J gene TRBJ2-7; the D gene is possibly TRBD1 (6 bases). This CDR3 contains 14 residues. V was shortened by 5 bases and J by 0 bases, with 14 bases between the two germline ends. Germline V gives CDR1 DFQATT, CDR2 SNEGSKA (reference sequence). DNA of the CDR3: TGCAGTGCTGCCGGACAGCTCCGCTCCTACGAGCAGTACTTC. Its translation: CSAAGQLRSYEQYF.

The genes are TRBV7-9 and TRBJ2-7; unclear D gene. Germline CDR1 SEHNR, CDR2 FQNEAQ (reference sequence). The CDR3 spans 15 residues. V was trimmed by 3 bases and J by 6 bases, leaving 18 bases between them. The CDR3 coding sequence is TGTGCCAGCAGCTTTGGGAAAAGTTTCCTCGCCGAGCAGTACTTC. Residues: CASSFGKSFLAEQYF.

At least ten counts were recorded for this clonotype. The chain has TRBV6-1 and TRBJ1-1; D uncertain. The germline gives CDR1 MNHNS, CDR2 SASEGT. The length of the CDR3 is 10 residues. With 2 bases removed from V and 8 bases from J, the gap between germline ends came to 3 bases. The CDR3 sequence: CASSETEAFF. CDR3 coding DNA: TGTGCCAGCAGTGAAACAGAAGCTTTCTTT.